This entry lists 27 T cell receptor beta chains sequenced from one sample in a study of early T cells in non-severe SARS-CoV-2 infection. TCRdb ran MiXCR on the 5' RACE reads and lists one entry per CDR3 protein. The sample yields roughly 70,000 distinct CDR3 sequences, around 20% seen once. The input for sequencing was whole blood, taken at baseline. These receptors came from an adult who was a healthcare worker with PCR-confirmed SARS-CoV-2 infection or an uninfected control (not recorded which).

This clonotype was found a few times. CDR3 in amino acids: CSVAPSQETQYF. The CDR3 DNA sequence: TGCAGCGTTGCTCCAAGCCAAGAGACCCAGTACTTC. The rearrangement joins TRBV29-1 to TRBJ2-5, with D unclear. Germline CDR1 reads SQVTM; CDR2 reads ANQGSEA. V lost 4 bases and J 1 base, leaving 7 bases between the germline ends. The CDR3 length is 12 residues.

This clonotype occurred many times. This chain uses TRBV5-4 with TRBJ2-4; no reliable D call. Trimming stripped 0 bases from V and 1 base from J, with 5 bases between. The CDR3 is 14 amino acids. Per the germline V gene, CDR1 is SGHNT and CDR2 is YYREEE (reference sequence). The DNA for the CDR3 is TGTGCCAGCAGCTTGGCCCGGGCCAAAAACATTCAGTACTTC. Its protein is CASSLARAKNIQYF.

This clonotype occurred many times. This chain uses TRBV20-1 with TRBJ2-3, with 13 bases aligning to TRBD2. V lost 5 bases, J lost 3 bases, and 8 bases stayed unmatched. CDR3 length equals 16 residues. Germline V lookup: CDR1 DFQATT, CDR2 SNEGSKA (reference sequence). DNA of the CDR3: TGCAGTGCTGTTACTAGCGGGGGGGCTGGAACAGATACGCAGTATTTT. Translating gives CSAVTSGGAGTDTQYF.

A few counts support this clonotype. The V call is TRBV20-1, the J call TRBJ1-1; no clear D. This CDR3 comprises 13 residues. The V end was cut by 3 bases, the J end by 1 base, with 9 bases between. Germline values: CDR1 DFQATT, CDR2 SNEGSKA (reference sequence). In DNA, the CDR3 is TGCAGTGCTAGCGGCGGAACGAACACTGAAGCTTTCTTT. Residues: CSASGGTNTEAFF.

This clonotype was recorded a few times. The chain recombines TRBV5-1 with TRBJ2-2; 13 positions agree with TRBD2. Losses at the gene ends were 4 bases for V and 4 bases for J; bases not matched to a gene: 4. CDR3 size: 16 residues. Germline CDR1 SGHRS, CDR2 YFSETQ. The CDR3 nucleotides are TGCGCCAGCAGCCCGGGACTAGCGGGGATCACCGGGGAGCTGTTTTTT. Its translation: CASSPGLAGITGELFF.

This clonotype was found many times. The chain carries TRBV5-1 and TRBJ2-3; D is undetermined. Germline V lookup: CDR1 SGHRS, CDR2 YFSETQ. The CDR3 length is 15 residues. The V end lost 4 bases, the J end lost 0 bases, and 12 bases lay between the germline ends. The CDR3 region has the DNA TGCGCCAGCAGCGGGCAACCAACTAGCACAGATACGCAGTATTTT. As protein: CASSGQPTSTDTQYF.

The rearrangement uses TRBV20-1 and TRBJ2-2; D is possibly TRBD2 (6 bases). Trimming cost V 3 bases and J 5 bases, with 10 bases left between them. The CDR3 totals 13 residues. Germline CDR1 DFQATT, CDR2 SNEGSKA (reference sequence). CDR3 sequence reads: CSARTRGTGELFF. The CDR3 DNA sequence: TGCAGTGCTAGGACCCGGGGGACCGGGGAGCTGTTTTTT.

This clonotype was counted only a few times. J is TRBJ2-3 and V is TRBV19; D remains unclear. Germline V gene data show CDR1 as LNHDA and CDR2 as SQIVND (reference sequence). V lost 1 base and J 3 bases, leaving 8 bases between the germline ends. This CDR3 comprises 14 residues. The CDR3 region has the DNA TGTGCCAGTAGTATAGGGTCGACGACAGATACGCAGTATTTT. Amino acids: CASSIGSTTDTQYF.

The rearrangement joins TRBV20-1 to TRBJ2-5, with a tentative D call TRBD2 (7 bases). CDR1 DFQATT and CDR2 SNEGSKA come from the germline V gene (reference sequence). The length of the CDR3 is 17 residues. V was shortened by 0 bases and J by 5 bases, with 22 bases between the two germline ends. CDR3: CSARDLIGGGPKETQYF. Here the CDR3 DNA reads TGCAGTGCTAGAGATCTAATTGGCGGGGGCCCAAAGGAGACCCAGTACTTC.

This clonotype turned up a few times. The chain links TRBV18 to TRBJ1-2; D gene uncertain. V lost 3 bases to trimming and J lost 8 bases, with 10 bases between them. The CDR3 is 12 residues long. Per the germline V gene, CDR1 is KGHSH and CDR2 is LQKENI. This chain's CDR3 is CASSPLRSGYTF. CDR3 DNA sequence: TGTGCCAGCTCACCGCTTCGGAGCGGCTACACCTTC.

CDR3 amino acids: CASSQDVAGSEQFF. The CDR3 nucleotides read TGTGCCAGCAGCCAAGATGTAGCGGGATCTGAGCAGTTCTTC. The chain couples TRBV3-1 to TRBJ2-1; 8 positions match TRBD2. The CDR3 is 14 residues long. Germline CDR1 reads LGHDT; CDR2 reads YNNKEL (reference sequence). V shed 0 bases and J 9 bases; nucleotides not matched to a gene: 4.

The chain carries TRBV12-3 or TRBV12-4 and TRBJ1-1; TRBD1 is a possible D gene (6 bases). V dropped 6 bases and J dropped 0 bases, with 11 bases sitting between them. The CDR3 runs 14 residues. The CDR3 loop reads CASSLGQLNTEAFF. CDR3 DNA: TGTGCCAGCAGCCTCGGACAGCTGAACACTGAAGCTTTCTTT.

This clonotype was counted only a few times. The chain combines TRBV21-1 with TRBJ2-5; the D call in the table, TRBD1, was not verified against the DNA. TRBV21-1 is reported as a pseudogene. The CDR3 totals 17 residues. The CDR3 loop reads CASSKGGLRGLQETQYF. The DNA of the CDR3 is TGTGCCAGCAGCAAAGGGGGCCTCAGGGGCCTCCAAGAGACCCAGTACTTC.

The V and J genes are TRBV10-1 and TRBJ2-5, with D uncertain. The CDR3 spans 14 residues. Germline values: CDR1 WNHNN, CDR2 SYGVQD (reference sequence). The V and J ends lost 6 bases and 5 bases respectively, with 16 bases between them. The CDR3 DNA reads TGCGCCAGCAGCCCCGGACCCCATGGGGAGACCCAGTACTTC. It codes for CASSPGPHGETQYF.

V is TRBV20-1 and J is TRBJ1-5; perhaps TRBD1 as D (5 bases). Germline V lookup: CDR1 DFQATT, CDR2 SNEGSKA (reference sequence). The CDR3 is 14 amino acids. V lost 6 bases and J 1 base, leaving 13 bases between the germline ends. CDR3 loop: CSAIPGESNQPQHF. CDR3 DNA: TGCAGTGCAATCCCGGGGGAGAGCAATCAGCCCCAGCATTTT.

In this sample, this clonotype turned up many times. The chain is built from TRBV20-1 and TRBJ2-7; a possible D gene is TRBD2 (6 bases). Trimming left V 6 bases short and J 3 bases short, with 15 bases between. Germline V lookup: CDR1 DFQATT, CDR2 SNEGSKA (reference sequence). The CDR3 is 13 residues long. This chain's CDR3 is CSAHPEEGYEQYF. DNA of the CDR3: TGCAGTGCCCACCCCGAGGAGGGCTACGAGCAGTACTTC.

The table lists this clonotype with a few counts. This chain links TRBV2 with TRBJ2-2; D is perhaps TRBD2 (5 bases). V was pared by 8 bases and J by 6 bases, with 16 bases between. Germline V gives CDR1 SNHLY, CDR2 FYNNEI. This CDR3 region has 14 residues. This CDR3 reads CASAIRGSAGELFF. CDR3 in DNA: TGTGCCAGCGCCATTCGAGGGAGCGCCGGGGAGCTGTTTTTT.

This clonotype was counted only a few times. J is TRBJ1-6 and V is TRBV4-1; 7 nucleotides agree with TRBD1. The CDR3 runs 15 residues. The V segment lost 1 base and the J segment 8 bases; nucleotides outside the gene matches: 5. Per germline, CDR1 MGHRA and CDR2 YSYEKL. The CDR3 sequence is CASSQVHRGDSPLHF. The CDR3 DNA sequence: TGCGCCAGCAGCCAAGTTCACAGGGGTGATTCACCCCTCCACTTT.

The chain employs TRBV5-1 and TRBJ2-3, with 7 positions matching TRBD1. The germline CDR1 and CDR2 sequences are SGHRS and YFSETQ. V gave up 5 bases and J gave up 2 bases; unmatched junction bases: 5. This CDR3 region has 14 residues. The CDR3 spells CASRQTGLTDTQYF. The CDR3, as DNA: TGCGCCAGCAGACAGACAGGGCTCACAGATACGCAGTATTTT.

V gene TRBV4-1 combines with J gene TRBJ1-3; no clear D. The V end was cut by 1 base, the J end by 0 bases, with 7 bases between. Germline CDR1 reads MGHRA; CDR2 reads YSYEKL. The CDR3 totals 15 residues. The CDR3: CASSQVLLSGNTIYF. CDR3 nucleotides: TGCGCCAGCAGCCAAGTTCTTCTCTCTGGAAACACCATATATTTT.

The genes are TRBV14 and TRBJ1-1; D unclear. Germline V CDR1 and CDR2: SGHDN, FVKESK. The CDR3 runs to 15 residues. V was cut by 1 base and J by 0 bases, with 9 bases left in between. The CDR3 reads CASSQVLGMNTEAFF. DNA of the CDR3: TGTGCCAGCAGCCAAGTGCTAGGAATGAACACTGAAGCTTTCTTT.

The table lists this clonotype with many counts. The V call is TRBV12-5, the J call TRBJ2-5, with 8 bases aligning to TRBD2. Germline trimming cut 3 bases from V and 3 bases from J; bases unmatched to any gene: 0. This CDR3 comprises 13 residues. Germline CDR1 is LGHNT and CDR2 is FRNRAP. CDR3 sequence reads: CASGFGGEETQYF. CDR3 nucleotides: TGTGCTAGTGGTTTCGGGGGGGAAGAGACCCAGTACTTC.

The chain carries TRBV5-1 and TRBJ2-3, with 8 nucleotides matching TRBD2. This CDR3 has 16 amino acids. After removal of 4 bases from V and 2 bases from J, the junction contained 9 bases not matched to a gene. Germline V gene sequence: CDR1 SGHRS, CDR2 YFSETQ. CDR3 residues: CASSPGVAGSTDTQYF. DNA for the CDR3: TGCGCCAGCAGCCCCGGGGTAGCGGGGTCCACAGATACGCAGTATTTT.

This clonotype has at least ten counts. The chain uses TRBV30 and TRBJ1-2; 8 bases match TRBD1. Trimming took 4 bases from V and 6 from J; bases not matched to a gene: 7. Per the germline V gene, CDR1 is GTSNPN and CDR2 is SVGIG (reference sequence). This CDR3 spans 13 amino acids. The CDR3 loop is CAWIRGRGHGYTF. The CDR3 nucleotides are TGTGCCTGGATAAGGGGCAGGGGGCATGGCTACACCTTC. The whole variable domain, remainder taken from reference TRBV30 and TRBJ1-2, is SQTIHQWPATLVQPVGSPLSLECTVEGTSNPNLYWYRQAAGRGLQLLFYSVGIGQISSEVPQNLSASRPQDRQFILSSKKLLLSDSGFYLCAWIRGRGHGYTFGSGTRLTVV.

The genes are TRBV5-6 and TRBJ2-7; D is possibly TRBD2 (5 bases). Germline values: CDR1 SGHDT, CDR2 YYEEEE. The CDR3 has 15 amino acids. With 4 bases removed from V and 7 bases from J, the gap between germline ends came to 21 bases. The chain's CDR3 is CASSPLGLAAREQYF. In DNA form, the CDR3 reads TGTGCCAGCAGCCCACTTGGGCTAGCAGCTCGGGAGCAGTACTTC.

The chain couples TRBV4-2 to TRBJ1-1; no clear D gene. The V end lost 6 bases, the J end lost 1 base, and 15 bases lay between the germline ends. This CDR3 region has 15 residues. The germline V gene encodes CDR1 LGHNA and CDR2 YNFKEQ. The CDR3: CASSIERTANTEAFF. In nucleotides, the CDR3 is TGTGCCAGCAGTATTGAGAGGACGGCGAACACTGAAGCTTTCTTT.

The chain uses TRBV6-6 and TRBJ1-2; the D is unclear. V was trimmed by 4 bases and J by 8 bases, leaving 11 bases between them. There are 12 residues in the CDR3. Germline assignment: CDR1 MNHNY and CDR2 SVGAGI (reference sequence). The CDR3 nucleotides read TGTGCCAGCAGTTCGATCAACTGGGGCTACACCTTC. This codes for CASSSINWGYTF.